Listed below are T cell receptor beta chains from one sample, sequenced in a study of T-cell reconstitution after alpha-beta-depleted transplantation in children. MiXCR was run by TCRdb on the PCR reads, yielding one entry per CDR3 protein. The table lists 540,000 or so distinct CDR3 sequences, roughly 23% of them singletons. The starting material was PBMCs, mostly from graft donor cells, obtained 360 days after TCRalphabeta/CD19-depleted stem cell transplant. The receptors shown here come from a boy under three years old who had a stem cell transplant for acute myeloid leukemia, so the T cells may come from the graft donor. The conserved cysteine and the conserved F or W are not part of the CDR3 here. A D gene is named only where the DNA matches it firmly.

TRBV5-6	.	ASSLRGIGYEQY
TRBV25-1	TRBD1	ASRADRGSNEQF
TRBV24-1	.	ATSDKQGWDNEQF
TRBV6-5	.	ATSRGWGEQF
TRBV28	.	ASSWAAPGGYT
TRBV6-2/TRBV6-3	.	ASTVSGYEQY
TRBV24-1	TRBD1	ATSEGQATGELF
TRBV12-3/TRBV12-4	.	ASSLSSPQNTEAF
TRBV20-1	TRBD1	SARDPNRGNTEAF
TRBV29-1	.	SVDRTGDTQY
TRBV20-1	.	SAPEVVAEYNEQF
TRBV7-3	.	ASSLPGPQY
TRBV29-1	.	SVEEGGIQETQY
TRBV20-1	.	SARALPGARTDTQY
TRBV29-1	TRBD2	SVVSGVLRATNEQF
TRBV20-1	TRBD2	SASTSGGAITDTQY
TRBV4-3	TRBD1	ASSLGTGYDNEQF
TRBV28	TRBD2	ASSSGLAGTTDTQY
TRBV29-1	.	SASLREFDYEQY
TRBV20-1	.	SARGRGARQTEAF
TRBV20-1	.	SALRGAGDTQY
TRBV20-1	.	SAREKGLPYEQY
TRBV27	.	ASRQGNGNQPQH
TRBV12-3/TRBV12-4	.	ASRSMTGPYGYT
TRBV29-1	.	SVGPGFRDTQY
TRBV4-3	TRBD1	ASSHVDRGRSNTEAF
TRBV20-1	.	SARLNTEAF
TRBV6-5	.	ASSYSRGRELF
TRBV4-3	TRBD1	ASSQDATGWADTQY
TRBV25-1	.	ASSEWGHNEQF
TRBV15	TRBD1	ATSRGWTGVEMNEQF
TRBV20-1	TRBD2	SARASLAGLAKNIQY
TRBV4-3	.	ASSHDLENQNTEAF
TRBV25-1	TRBD2	ASTPYGGIADTQY
TRBV5-1	.	ASSLWGLTVQADEQF
TRBV3-1	.	ASSQDYGGTDTQY
TRBV27	TRBD2	ASSLSGLAGFLRTDTQY
TRBV12-3/TRBV12-4	.	ASSLRSSVAGEQY
TRBV6-1	.	ASSVTRDGYNEQF
TRBV11-2	TRBD2	ASSLETGGWNEQF